Listed below are T cell receptor beta chains from one sample, sequenced in a study of cytomegalovirus exposure and HLA in healthy donors. Clones were read by immunoSEQ multiplex PCR, and TCRdb kept only the in-frame ones, dropping some. The sample contains over 110,000 clones, around nine tenths of which appear only once. Sequenced input: PBMCs. Source of these receptors: a young man in good health and CMV-seropositive. Both conserved end residues are part of each CDR3. A D gene is named only where the DNA matches it firmly. The size field is filled for only some rows; it gives once, few, many or a size class.

TGTGCCAGCTCACCTGCCCGGGCGGGAGCCTCCTACGAGCAGTACTTC	CASSPARAGASYEQYF	TRBJ2-7	TRBD2	TRBV18	-
TGCAGCGTGGGAGGGGGAAACACTGAAGCTTTCTTT	CSVGGGNTEAFF	TRBJ1-1	-	TRBV29-1	-
TGCAGCGTTTACTGGTTCGGGAGTGACACAGATACGCAGTATTTT	CSVYWFGSDTDTQYF	TRBJ2-3	-	TRBV29-1	-
TGTGCCAGCAGCGCCCCAACTAGCGGGGGCTTGACCGGGGAGCTGTTTTTT	CASSAPTSGGLTGELFF	TRBJ2-2	TRBD2	TRBV9	-
TGTGCCAGCAGCAAGACTAGCGGGCTCACCGGGGAGCTGTTTTTT	CASSKTSGLTGELFF	TRBJ2-2	TRBD2	TRBV5-6	-
TGTGCCAGCAGCTTAAAAGGTGGCGGGTTGACCTACAATGAGCAGTTCTTC	CASSLKGGGLTYNEQFF	TRBJ2-1	-	TRBV13	-
TGCGCCAGCAGTTTACAGGTTGACTATGAGCAGTTCTTC	CASSLQVDYEQFF	TRBJ2-1	-	TRBV10-1	-
TGTGCCAGCCGCCGGTCGGGGAACACTGAAGCTTTCTTT	CASRRSGNTEAFF	TRBJ1-1	-	TRBV11-2	-
TGTGCCAGCAGTGAGGTGGGGGCCACAGATACGCAGTATTTT	CASSEVGATDTQYF	TRBJ2-3	-	TRBV25-1	-
TGTGCCAGCAGCGACAGGGCAAACTCCTACAATGAGCAGTTCTTC	CASSDRANSYNEQFF	TRBJ2-1	TRBD1	TRBV5-4	-
TGTGCCAGCAGCTTAGTACAGGGGGCCTACGAGCAGTACTTC	CASSLVQGAYEQYF	TRBJ2-7	TRBD1	TRBV7-9	-
TGTGCCAGCAGCGTAGGCCCGGTCTTAGAGCAGTACTTC	CASSVGPVLEQYF	TRBJ2-7	-	TRBV9	-
TGTGCCAGCAGCCGTCCCGGGGTTCGCTACGAGCAGTACTTC	CASSRPGVRYEQYF	TRBJ2-7	-	TRBV6-5	-
TGTGCCAGCTCATACACTAGCGGGAGTTACAATGAGCAGTTCTTC	CASSYTSGSYNEQFF	TRBJ2-1	TRBD2	TRBV18	-
TGTGCCAGCAGCTTAGGGTACTCTGGAGAGACCCAGTACTTC	CASSLGYSGETQYF	TRBJ2-5	-	TRBV11-2	few
TGTGCCAGTAGTATAGATTGGGCCCAAGAGACCCAGTACTTC	CASSIDWAQETQYF	TRBJ2-5	-	TRBV19	-
TGTGCCAGCAGTTTTGGGACAGGGGGAACCTACGAGCAGTACTTC	CASSFGTGGTYEQYF	TRBJ2-7	TRBD1	TRBV27	few
TGTGCCTGGAGTCTGGGGAGGGATACTGAAGCTTTCTTT	CAWSLGRDTEAFF	TRBJ1-1	-	TRBV30	-
TGCAGCGTTTACATGACCGGGGAGCTGTTTTTT	CSVYMTGELFF	TRBJ2-2	-	TRBV29-1	-
TGTGCCACCAGCAGAGATTCTTTTCGGACACAGGCCCAAAACATTCAGTACTTC	CATSRDSFRTQAQNIQYF	TRBJ2-4	-	TRBV15	-
TGCGCCAGTTCAGGCGGCTCTAGCGGGATATCACACAATGAGCAGTTCTTC	CASSGGSSGISHNEQFF	TRBJ2-1	TRBD2	TRBV5-1	-
TGTGCCAGTAGTCCGGGGGGAGGGGCTTCCTACGAGCAGTACTTC	CASSPGGGASYEQYF	TRBJ2-7	TRBD2	TRBV19	-
TGTGCCAGCAGGTACACAGGGGGCGGGGAAGCTTTCTTT	CASRYTGGGEAFF	TRBJ1-1	TRBD1	TRBV5-6	-
TGTGCCAGCAGCAGGGGAAACTATGGCTACACCTTC	CASSRGNYGYTF	TRBJ1-2	-	TRBV2	-
TGCGCCAGCAGCTGGATTGGGACAGATGGCTACACCTTC	CASSWIGTDGYTF	TRBJ1-2	TRBD1	TRBV5-1	once
TGTGCCAGCAGCTTAGAGAGATTTGGCGAGCAGTACTTC	CASSLERFGEQYF	TRBJ2-7	-	TRBV11-3	-
TGTGCCAGCAGCCGGGACATAAAGAACACTGAAGCTTTCTTT	CASSRDIKNTEAFF	TRBJ1-1	-	TRBV5-5	-
TGTGCCAGCAGCTCCAGCGGGGGGGCGTATACGCAGTATTTT	CASSSSGGAYTQYF	TRBJ2-3	TRBD2	TRBV13	-
TGTGCCAGCTCACCTGACAGTAACTATGGCTACACCTTC	CASSPDSNYGYTF	TRBJ1-2	-	TRBV18	-
TGTGCCTGGACCACAGGGGCCGGGGCCAACGTCCTGACTTTC	CAWTTGAGANVLTF	TRBJ2-6	TRBD1	TRBV30	-
TGTGCCAGCAGCTTGAGCGGGGGAGGGGTCGAAAAACTGTTTTTT	CASSLSGGGVEKLFF	TRBJ1-4	-	TRBV5-5	-
TGTGCCAGCAGTCACCGGGACTCCGATAATTCACCCCTCCACTTT	CASSHRDSDNSPLHF	TRBJ1-6	-	TRBV27	-
TGTGCCAGCAGTTATGACAGGGTTGGCTATGGCTACACCTTC	CASSYDRVGYGYTF	TRBJ1-2	TRBD1	TRBV6-5	-
TGTGCCAGCAGCGCCCGGGACAACCAAGGGGAGACCCAGTACTTC	CASSARDNQGETQYF	TRBJ2-5	-	TRBV9	once
TGTGCCAGCAGCCAATCAATTTTCCAGCCCCAGCATTTT	CASSQSIFQPQHF	TRBJ1-5	-	TRBV14	-
TGTGCCAGCAGTATCACAGGGGGTGGAATCTATGGCTACACCTTC	CASSITGGGIYGYTF	TRBJ1-2	TRBD1	TRBV27	-
TGTGCCAGCAGCCTTGTTGGGGCGTTCACAGATACGCAGTATTTT	CASSLVGAFTDTQYF	TRBJ2-3	-	TRBV6-1	-
TGTGCCAGCAGTTACGAGGAGGGGGCGCCGTACGAGCAGTACTTC	CASSYEEGAPYEQYF	TRBJ2-7	-	TRBV6-5	-
TGTGCCAGCAGTCCCGGGACAGGGAGCGCCTATGGCTACACCTTC	CASSPGTGSAYGYTF	TRBJ1-2	TRBD1	TRBV27	-
TGTGCCAGCAGCGTAGACTGGGCGGGTAATTCACCCCTCCACTTT	CASSVDWAGNSPLHF	TRBJ1-6	-	TRBV9	-
TGTGCCAGCTCACCCAACCGGGGGTCGGGGAACACCATATATTTT	CASSPNRGSGNTIYF	TRBJ1-3	-	TRBV18	few
TGTGCCAGCAGTGACCCTAGCGGGAGGGCCACCGGGGAGCTGTTTTTT	CASSDPSGRATGELFF	TRBJ2-2	TRBD2	TRBV25-1	few
TGTGCCAGCACGACAGGGGATGACTATGGCTACACCTTC	CASTTGDDYGYTF	TRBJ1-2	TRBD1	TRBV6-6	-
TGTGCCAGCAGCTTAGTTTCGGGTCTGGGGCACCTTCCGTACGAGCAGTACTTC	CASSLVSGLGHLPYEQYF	TRBJ2-7	-	TRBV11-2	-
TGCGCCAGCAGCTTGGCGACAGGGACTGGAAACACCATATATTTT	CASSLATGTGNTIYF	TRBJ1-3	TRBD1	TRBV5-1	-
TGTGCCAGCAGCTTAGCGGGAGAAATGGATACGCAGTATTTT	CASSLAGEMDTQYF	TRBJ2-3	TRBD2	TRBV5-6	-
TGTGCCGCGGGGGGGCCCACAGATACGCAGTATTTT	CAAGGPTDTQYF	TRBJ2-3	TRBD2	TRBV11-2	-
TGTGCCAGCAGTGAATTGCGACAGGGGGAAAAACTGTTTTTT	CASSELRQGEKLFF	TRBJ1-4	TRBD1	TRBV25-1	-
TGCGCCAGCAGCTTCGGACAGGGCGAGGAAAAACTGTTTTTT	CASSFGQGEEKLFF	TRBJ1-4	TRBD1	TRBV5-1	-
TGTGCCAGCTCACCACGTCTCACAGGGGAGAGTGGAAACACCATATATTTT	CASSPRLTGESGNTIYF	TRBJ1-3	TRBD1	TRBV18	-
TGTGCCAGCAGCTTACGGACACCCCGGTTAACCTACAATGAGCAGTTCTTC	CASSLRTPRLTYNEQFF	TRBJ2-1	-	TRBV7-9	-
TGTGCCAGCAGCTTACCGTTACAGGGCATCATCAATGAGCAGTTCTTC	CASSLPLQGIINEQFF	TRBJ2-1	-	TRBV5-6	-
TGTGCCAGCAGCTCGACTAGTTTCACCTACAATGAGCAGTTCTTC	CASSSTSFTYNEQFF	TRBJ2-1	-	TRBV6-5	once
TGTGCCAGCAGTGAACCGGGACGGGGGTCCTACAATGAGCAGTTCTTC	CASSEPGRGSYNEQFF	TRBJ2-1	-	TRBV6-1	once
TGCGCCAGCAGCTTGGCTCCTAGGGAGACCCAGTACTTC	CASSLAPRETQYF	TRBJ2-5	-	TRBV5-1	-